This is a list of T cell receptor beta chains from one sample in a study of cytomegalovirus exposure and HLA in healthy donors. Clones were sequenced by immunoSEQ multiplex PCR, and TCRdb holds only the in-frame ones, with some missing. The sample yields approximately 70,000 clones, 74% seen once. The sequencing input was PBMCs. These receptors all come from a woman aged 55-70 years in good health and CMV-seropositive. Both conserved end residues are part of each CDR3. The D gene is left open where the match is weak.

>TRBJ2-7|TRBV19|.
CASSIEGGEQYF
>TRBJ2-3|TRBV10-3|TRBD2
CAISDWGGSSDTQYF
>TRBJ1-1|TRBV5-1|TRBD1
CASSLGDRISEAFF
>TRBJ1-3|TRBV5-1|.
CASSLEPAVGTIYF
>TRBJ2-3|TRBV29-1|TRBD1
CSVRPGQGYTDTQYF
>TRBJ2-3|TRBV29-1|TRBD1
CSPRQGHSTDTQYF
>TRBJ2-2|TRBV2|TRBD1
CASSRQGNTGELFF
>TRBJ1-1|TRBV30|TRBD1
CAKTLDRGGTEAFF
>TRBJ1-1|TRBV2|.
CASRRAENTEAFF
>TRBJ2-6|TRBV4-1|.
CASSQRYGLGLGANVLTF
>TRBJ2-5|TRBV7-3|TRBD2
CASSSLGTTEETQYF
>TRBJ2-7|TRBV6-5|.
CASSHGQIPYEQYF
>TRBJ1-5|TRBV7-2|TRBD1
CASSLDRGYNQPQHF
>TRBJ2-7|TRBV6-1|.
CASGPSLGATWQYF
>TRBJ1-4|TRBV7-9|.
CASSLDNYSNEKLFF
>TRBJ2-2|TRBV5-1|TRBD2
CASSLGSGSTGELFF
>TRBJ1-1|TRBV5-1|.
CASSWPRRHFLGKEAFF
>TRBJ1-5|TRBV2|TRBD1
CASGQGDGQPQHF
>TRBJ1-2|TRBV30|TRBD1
CAWSPTGAREFDGYTF
>TRBJ2-3|TRBV11-2|.
CASSLEPVDTQYF
>TRBJ2-3|TRBV6-5|.
CASSYSPAGTDTQYF
>TRBJ2-2|TRBV11-3|TRBD1
CASRGQGLSGELFF